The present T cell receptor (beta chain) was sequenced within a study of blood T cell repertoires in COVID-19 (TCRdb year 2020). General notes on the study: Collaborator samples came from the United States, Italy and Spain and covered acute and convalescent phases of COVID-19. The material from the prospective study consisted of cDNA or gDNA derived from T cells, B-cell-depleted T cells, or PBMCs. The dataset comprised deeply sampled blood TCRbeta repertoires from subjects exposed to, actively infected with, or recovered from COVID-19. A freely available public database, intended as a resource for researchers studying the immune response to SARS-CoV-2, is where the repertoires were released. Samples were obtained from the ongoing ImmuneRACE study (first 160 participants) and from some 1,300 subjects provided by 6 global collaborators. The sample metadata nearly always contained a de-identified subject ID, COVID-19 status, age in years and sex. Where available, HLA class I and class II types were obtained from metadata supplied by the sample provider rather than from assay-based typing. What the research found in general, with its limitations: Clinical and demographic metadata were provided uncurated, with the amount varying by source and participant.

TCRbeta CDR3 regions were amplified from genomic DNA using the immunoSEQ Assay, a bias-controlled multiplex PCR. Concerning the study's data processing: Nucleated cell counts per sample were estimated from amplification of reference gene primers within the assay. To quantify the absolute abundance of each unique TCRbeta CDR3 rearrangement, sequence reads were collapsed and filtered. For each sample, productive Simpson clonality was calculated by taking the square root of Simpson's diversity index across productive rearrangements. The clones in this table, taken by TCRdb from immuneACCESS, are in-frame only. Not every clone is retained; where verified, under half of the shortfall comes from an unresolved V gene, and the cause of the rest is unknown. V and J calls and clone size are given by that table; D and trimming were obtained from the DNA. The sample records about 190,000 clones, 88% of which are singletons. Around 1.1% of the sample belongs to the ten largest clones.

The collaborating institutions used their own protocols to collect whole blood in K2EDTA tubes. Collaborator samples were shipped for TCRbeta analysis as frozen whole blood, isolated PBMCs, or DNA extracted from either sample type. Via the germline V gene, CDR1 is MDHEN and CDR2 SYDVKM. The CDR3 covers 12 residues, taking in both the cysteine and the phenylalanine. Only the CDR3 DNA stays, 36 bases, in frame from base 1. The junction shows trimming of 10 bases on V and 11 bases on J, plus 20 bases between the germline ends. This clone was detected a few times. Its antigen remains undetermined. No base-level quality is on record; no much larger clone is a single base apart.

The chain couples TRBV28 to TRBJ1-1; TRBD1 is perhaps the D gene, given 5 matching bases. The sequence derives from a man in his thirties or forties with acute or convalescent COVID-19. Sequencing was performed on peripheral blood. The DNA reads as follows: TGTGCCATCTCGTCGGAGTCAGGGCAGGCTTTCTTT. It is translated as CAISSESGQAFF.